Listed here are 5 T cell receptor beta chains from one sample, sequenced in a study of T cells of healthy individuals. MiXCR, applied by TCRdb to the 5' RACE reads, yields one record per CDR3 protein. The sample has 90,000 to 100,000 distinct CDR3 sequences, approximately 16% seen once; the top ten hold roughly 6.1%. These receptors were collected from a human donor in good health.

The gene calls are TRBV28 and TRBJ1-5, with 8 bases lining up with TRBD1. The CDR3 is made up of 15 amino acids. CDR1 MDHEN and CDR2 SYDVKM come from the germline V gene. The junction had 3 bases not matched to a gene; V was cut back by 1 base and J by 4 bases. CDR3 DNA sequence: TGTGCCAGCAGTTTATTAACAGGGGGGAATCAGCCCCAGCATTTT. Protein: CASSLLTGGNQPQHF.

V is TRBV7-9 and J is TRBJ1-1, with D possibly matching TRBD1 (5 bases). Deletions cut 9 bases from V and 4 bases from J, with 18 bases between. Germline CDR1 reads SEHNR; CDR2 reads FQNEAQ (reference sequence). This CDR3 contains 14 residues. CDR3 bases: TGTGCCAGTCGGAGTCTGGGGGTAGGCACTGAAGCTTTCTTT. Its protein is CASRSLGVGTEAFF.

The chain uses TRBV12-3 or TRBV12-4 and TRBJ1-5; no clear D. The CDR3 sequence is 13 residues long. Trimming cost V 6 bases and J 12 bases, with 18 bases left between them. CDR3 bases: TGTGCCAGCAGAGGGAGGGTTGGAAGGCGCCAGCATTTT. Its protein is CASRGRVGRRQHF.

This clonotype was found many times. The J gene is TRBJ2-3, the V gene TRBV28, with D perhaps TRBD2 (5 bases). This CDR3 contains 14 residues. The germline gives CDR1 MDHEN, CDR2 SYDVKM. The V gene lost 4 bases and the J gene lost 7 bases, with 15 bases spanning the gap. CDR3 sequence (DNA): TGTGCCAGCAGTTCACTTCGGGATTACAATACGCAGTATTTT. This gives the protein CASSSLRDYNTQYF.

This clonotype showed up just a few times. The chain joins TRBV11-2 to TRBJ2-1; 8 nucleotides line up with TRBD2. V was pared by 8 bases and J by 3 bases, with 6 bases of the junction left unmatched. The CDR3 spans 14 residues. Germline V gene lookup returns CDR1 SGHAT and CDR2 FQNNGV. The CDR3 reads CASARLAYYNEQFF. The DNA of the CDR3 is TGTGCCAGCGCGCGACTAGCGTACTACAATGAGCAGTTCTTC. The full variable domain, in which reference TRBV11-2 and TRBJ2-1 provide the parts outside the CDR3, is EAGVAQSPRYKIIEKRQSVAFWCNPISGHATLYWYQQILGQGPKLLIQFQNNGVVDDSQLPKDRFSAERLKGVDSTLKIQPAKLEDSAVYLCASARLAYYNEQFFGPGTRLTVL.